The 6 T cell receptor beta chains below come from one sample, sequenced in a study of T cell repertoires in cytomegalovirus infection. From the reads, TCRdb called clonotypes with MiXCR, one entry per CDR3 protein. Of approximately 180,000 distinct CDR3 sequences listed, roughly 9% were seen once; the top ten hold roughly 4.8%. Material for sequencing was PBMCs. Receptor source: a human donor in good health (CMV status not recorded). Some clones in this sample may be carry-over from other donors' samples.

In this sample, this clonotype turned up many times. The V and J genes are TRBV6-5 and TRBJ2-5; D remains unclear. V was cut by 4 bases and J by 4 bases, with 10 bases left in between. CDR3 length: 13 residues. Germline CDR1 and CDR2: MNHEY and SVGAGI. The DNA for the CDR3 is TGTGCCAGCAGTTTCACGGACGTAGAGACCCAGTACTTC. The encoded protein is CASSFTDVETQYF.

This clonotype was seen more than once but under ten times. The chain has TRBV2 and TRBJ1-1, with D maybe TRBD1 (5 bases). The V end lost 2 bases, the J end lost 4 bases, and 14 bases lay between the germline ends. This CDR3 region has 15 residues. Germline CDR1 is SNHLY and CDR2 is FYNNEI. The CDR3: CASSEMLMRGTEAFF. The CDR3 bases are TGTGCCAGCAGTGAAATGCTGATGAGGGGCACTGAAGCTTTCTTT.

This clonotype was seen ten or more times. The rearrangement joins TRBV19 to TRBJ2-6; no clear D gene. The germline gives CDR1 LNHDA, CDR2 SQIVND (reference sequence). CDR3 length: 15 residues. Trimming cost V 2 bases and J 1 base, with 6 bases left between them. This CDR3 is CASSILESGANVLTF. The CDR3 bases are TGTGCCAGTAGTATATTGGAGTCTGGGGCCAACGTCCTGACTTTC.

DNA for the CDR3: TGTGCCAGCAGCGGAGAGGGGGGGCGGGGGGGCCTTAATGAGCAGTTCTTC. Translation: CASSGEGGRGGLNEQFF. The genes are TRBV7-2 and TRBJ2-1; 9 positions match TRBD2. V shed 5 bases and J 7 bases; nucleotides not matched to a gene: 15. In germline, CDR1 is SGHTA, CDR2 FQGNSA. CDR3 length: 17 residues.

The CDR3: CASSLGGQGASYNEQFF. Here the CDR3 DNA reads TGCGCCAGCAGCTTGGGAGGACAGGGGGCATCCTACAATGAGCAGTTCTTC. This chain uses TRBV5-1 with TRBJ2-1; 11 nucleotides agree with TRBD1. Germline V lookup: CDR1 SGHRS, CDR2 YFSETQ. V lost 0 bases to trimming and J lost 1 base; unmatched junction nucleotides: 3. The CDR3 length is 17 residues.

This clonotype was observed at least ten times. The chain carries TRBV7-9 and TRBJ2-1; TRBD1 matches 7 bases. The CDR3 runs 15 residues. After removal of 5 bases from V and 5 bases from J, the junction contained 9 bases not matched to a gene. The germline gives CDR1 SEHNR, CDR2 FQNEAQ (reference sequence). This CDR3 is CASSTRDSKNNEQFF. Written as DNA, the CDR3 is TGTGCCAGCAGCACCCGGGACAGCAAGAACAATGAGCAGTTCTTC.